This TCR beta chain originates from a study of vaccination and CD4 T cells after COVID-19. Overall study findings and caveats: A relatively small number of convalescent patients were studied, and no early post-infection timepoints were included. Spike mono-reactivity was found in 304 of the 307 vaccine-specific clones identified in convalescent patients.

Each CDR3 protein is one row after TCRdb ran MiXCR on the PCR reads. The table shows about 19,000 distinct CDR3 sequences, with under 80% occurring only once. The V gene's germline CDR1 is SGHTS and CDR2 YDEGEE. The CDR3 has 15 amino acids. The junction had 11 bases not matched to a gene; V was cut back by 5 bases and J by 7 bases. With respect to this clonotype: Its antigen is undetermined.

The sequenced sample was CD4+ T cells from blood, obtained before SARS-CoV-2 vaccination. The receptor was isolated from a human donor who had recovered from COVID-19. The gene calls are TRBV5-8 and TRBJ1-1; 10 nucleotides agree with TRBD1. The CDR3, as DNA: TGTGCCAGCAGGCCATACCGGGACAGGGGAATTGAAGCTTTCTTT. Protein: CASRPYRDRGIEAFF.